This record covers a single T cell receptor beta chain. The antigen is undetermined. These data come from a study of blood T cells in healthy people across ages. Whole-study context: Researchers report that template switching captured about one barcoded beta molecule per two T cells.

It was with a sample-barcoded 5' primer and a J-beta primer mix that a second PCR of roughly 6 to 11 cycles was run. Using its own MiXCR run on the 5' RACE reads, TCRdb lists one record per CDR3 protein. The table has around 970,000 distinct CDR3 sequences, roughly half seen once; the top ten hold about a fifth. Findings of the study overall: Diversity estimates from one million T cells were considered underestimates.

Total RNA, at least 5.5 micrograms per sample, was extracted from PBMCs. Deletions cut 1 base from V and 12 bases from J, with 13 bases between. Germline loops: CDR1 MGHRA, CDR2 YSYEKL. The CDR3 length is 13 residues. This receptor was taken from a woman aged 55-70 years in good health. The V and J genes are TRBV4-1 and TRBJ2-1; no clear D. The sequenced material came from blood. The CDR3 reads CASSQVPIHAQFF. The CDR3 DNA reads TGCGCCAGCAGCCAAGTTCCCATTCATGCGCAGTTCTTC.